The 5 T cell receptor beta chains presented below share a single source sample, sequenced in a study of T-cell reconstitution after alpha-beta-depleted transplantation in children. The library targeted TCRbeta and was prepared with unique molecular identifiers. TCRdb reprocessed the PCR reads with MiXCR, giving one entry per CDR3 protein. The data contain 190,000 or so distinct CDR3 sequences, roughly 7.5% of them singletons. Source: PBMCs from the stem cell graft donor, taken from the stem cell graft. These TCRs come from a human donor who donated a stem cell graft to a child with Wiskott-Aldrich syndrome.

This clonotype was picked up a small number of times. V is TRBV11-2 and J is TRBJ1-2; D call uncertain. Germline-derived CDR1 and CDR2 are SGHAT and FQNNGV. V was shortened by 0 bases and J by 7 bases, with 15 bases between the two germline ends. This CDR3 contains 15 residues. CDR3 nucleotide sequence: TGTGCCAGCAGCTTAGACCCCGGTGGACCCCCTGGCTACACCTTC. Amino acids: CASSLDPGGPPGYTF.

This clonotype has a count of ten or more. The J gene is TRBJ2-5, the V gene TRBV5-1, with TRBD2 as a possible D gene (6 bases). V lost 4 bases and J lost 2, with 12 bases in between. Looked up from germline, CDR1 is SGHRS and CDR2 is YFSETQ. The CDR3 length is 14 residues. CDR3: CASSGGTLQETQYF. DNA of the CDR3: TGCGCCAGCAGCGGCGGGACTCTACAAGAGACCCAGTACTTC.

This chain joins TRBV19 and TRBJ1-5; D is undetermined. Germline assignment: CDR1 LNHDA and CDR2 SQIVND (reference sequence). CDR3 length: 17 amino acids. The V gene lost 8 bases and the J gene lost 6 bases, with 26 bases spanning the gap. This CDR3 is CASERWADSPPGQPQHF. The DNA for the CDR3 is TGTGCCAGTGAAAGATGGGCAGACTCCCCCCCAGGTCAGCCCCAGCATTTT.

The chain carries TRBV3-1 and TRBJ1-2, with D possibly TRBD1 on 5 matching bases. Trimming left V 7 bases short and J 0 bases short, with 15 bases between. The V gene's germline CDR1 is LGHDT and CDR2 YNNKEL (reference sequence). This CDR3 has 15 residues. The CDR3 is CASTASDRSNYGYTF. The CDR3 nucleotides read TGTGCCAGCACCGCCAGTGACAGATCTAACTATGGCTACACCTTC.

At least ten counts were recorded for this clonotype. One end of the junction varies from germline; a read error may be responsible. The chain has TRBV4-1 and TRBJ2-7, with D hard to call. There are 15 residues in the CDR3. Germline V gene sequence: CDR1 MGHRA, CDR2 YSYEKL. The CDR3 DNA is TGCGCCAGCAGCCAAGCCCGGACCGGCTCCTACGAACAGTACTTC. Its protein product is CASSQARTGSYEQYF.